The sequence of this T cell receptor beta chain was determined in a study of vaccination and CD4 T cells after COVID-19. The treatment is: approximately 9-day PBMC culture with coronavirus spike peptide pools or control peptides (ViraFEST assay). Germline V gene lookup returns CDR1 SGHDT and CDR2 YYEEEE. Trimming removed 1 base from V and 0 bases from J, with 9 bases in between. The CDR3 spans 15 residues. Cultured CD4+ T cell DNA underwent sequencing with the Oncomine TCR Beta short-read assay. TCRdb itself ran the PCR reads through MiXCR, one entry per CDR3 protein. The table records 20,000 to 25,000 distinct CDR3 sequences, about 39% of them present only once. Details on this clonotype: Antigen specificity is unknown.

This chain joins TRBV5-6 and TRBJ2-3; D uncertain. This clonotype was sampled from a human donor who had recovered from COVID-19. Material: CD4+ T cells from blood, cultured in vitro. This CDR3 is CASSLSLTSTDTQYF. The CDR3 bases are TGTGCCAGCAGCTTGTCCCTTACAAGCACAGATACGCAGTATTTT.